This T cell receptor beta chain is drawn from a study of TIL therapy for anti-PD-1-resistant metastatic lung cancer. Study-level background: Tumors were harvested before any PD-1/PD-L1 blockade. Tumors carried a median roughly 1.6 non-synonymous mutations per megabase.

Described time point: pre-treatment sample, taken before nivolumab and TIL therapy. This was the immunoSEQ v3 assay. TCRdb's table, derived via immunoSEQ multiplex PCR, lists solely in-frame clones and lacks some. The sample lists approximately 45,000 clones, approximately 79% occurring once. The ends lost 5 bases at V and 4 bases at J; junction bases unmatched: 12. The CDR3 is made up of 16 amino acids. Germline assignment: CDR1 SEHNR and CDR2 FQNEAQ (reference sequence). Concerning this clone: The antigen is unknown.

Whole-study results and caveats: Infused TIL clonotypes partially replaced the baseline blood repertoire, then decayed over months.

The receptor's source is a man aged 65-85 years with non-small cell lung cancer. This material consisted of blood, taken at baseline. The rearrangement links TRBV7-9 to TRBJ2-3; 7 bases align to TRBD2. CDR3 bases: TGTGCCAGCAGCCCACCCCGTCGGGAGGCCTCAGATACGCAGTATTTT. It specifies CASSPPRREASDTQYF.